This T cell receptor (beta chain) was retrieved from a study of shared clonotypes between healthy human individuals. Overall study: CD4 naive cells filled three plates per donor, CD4 memory three, CD8 naive two and CD8 memory one.

Some clones are missing from TCRdb's copy, which holds only in-frame ones; the method was immunoSEQ multiplex PCR. This repertoire shows a few million clones, roughly 92% found once; its top ten account for about 0.36%. Germline V gives CDR1 SGHAT, CDR2 FQNNGV. V was clipped by 5 bases and J by 4 bases, with 23 bases between them. The CDR3 totals 17 residues. The clonotype originates from a man younger than 35 in good health. Some clones in this sample may be carry-over from other donors' samples. The chain has TRBV11-2 and TRBJ2-5, with a tentative D call TRBD1 (5 bases). Source material: naive CD4+ T cells from PBMCs. Described subset: CD45RA+ positively selected. For the CDR3, the DNA is TGTGCCAGCAGCCACACACGTCTAGGGGTGATTAGAGAGACCCAGTACTTC. Protein sequence: CASSHTRLGVIRETQYF. The variable domain in full, with the rest retrieved from reference TRBV11-2 and TRBJ2-5, is EAGVAQSPRYKIIEKRQSVAFWCNPISGHATLYWYQQILGQGPKLLIQFQNNGVVDDSQLPKDRFSAERLKGVDSTLKIQPAKLEDSAVYLCASSHTRLGVIRETQYFGPGTRLLVL.